The clone carrying this TCR beta chain was detected many times. The sample originates from a study of blood T cells in healthy people across ages. The CDR3 extends over 16 amino acids. Per germline, CDR1 MNHNS and CDR2 SASEGT. The germline V and J ends were trimmed by 0 bases and 3 bases, with 15 bases remaining between them. For the second PCR, which ran for roughly 6 to 12 cycles, a sample-barcoded 5' primer and a J-beta primer mix were used. TCRdb used MiXCR to reprocess the 5' RACE reads, holding one entry per CDR3 protein. The data show roughly 680,000 distinct CDR3 sequences, with more than 45% seen just once and approximately 15% held by the top ten.

The material sequenced was blood. The sequence came from a woman older than 75 in good health. This chain uses TRBV6-1 with TRBJ2-7, with unresolved D. The CDR3 region is CASSEALALGSYEQYF. The CDR3 DNA follows: TGTGCCAGCAGTGAAGCGCTCGCTTTGGGTAGCTACGAGCAGTACTTC.